This paragraph reports one T cell receptor beta chain. No count is recorded, yet this clonotype rates as medium-sized (0.01 to 0.1%) from its frequency. Its antigen is still unknown. The CDR3 starts with the cysteine, ends with the phenylalanine, and has 19 residues. No coding sequence is recorded. CDR1 and CDR2 were assigned from the germline V gene as MNHEY and SVGAGI. These data originate in a study of diagnostic markers for celiac disease (dated by TCRdb to the early 2020s). Instrument used: Illumina MiSeq. TCRdb reprocessed the reads and lists each CDR3 protein sequence as a single entry, with no DNA. The sample's own table lists 7,000 to 8,000 distinct CDR3 sequences. The leading ten clones occupy 6% to 6.5% of the sample.

The sequenced sample consisted of either unsorted cells or a sorted T cell fraction (not recorded which). The TCR sequence derives from a human donor. This table probably holds off-target reads from a library built for another chain. Recombination linked TRBV6-5 to TRBJ2-6; TCRdb returns TRBD1, unconfirmable since there is no DNA. CDR3 loop: CASSYSRQGVRSGANVLTF.